The 24 T cell receptor beta chains in this list originate from one sample, sequenced in a study of blood T cell repertoires in COVID-19. Generated by immunoSEQ multiplex PCR, the TCRdb table keeps only in-frame clones and is missing some. Of about 220,000 clones listed, approximately 83% are singletons. Sequencing input: PBMCs or T cells enriched from blood (not recorded which). All receptors come from a woman between 40 and 55 years old with acute COVID-19.

V and J are TRBV19 and TRBJ1-1; TRBD1 agrees at 7 bases. CDR1 and CDR2 from the germline V gene are LNHDA and SQIVND (reference sequence). The V gene end was trimmed by 4 bases and the J gene end by 2 bases; junction bases not matched to a gene: 4. The length of the CDR3 is 14 residues. The CDR3 loop is CASSRKGANTEAFF. CDR3 DNA: TGTGCCAGTAGTAGGAAGGGGGCCAACACTGAAGCTTTCTTT.

A single count supports this clone. The V call is TRBV11-1, the J call TRBJ1-1, with 7 bases identical to TRBD1. The CDR3 loop spans 16 amino acids. Germline CDR1 and CDR2: SGHAT and FQDESV (reference sequence). The V and J ends lost 5 bases and 0 bases, in that order; junction bases with no gene match: 9. The CDR3 nucleotides are TGTGCCAGCAGCCCCCAAGGGGGACAGATGAACACTGAAGCTTTCTTT. It codes for CASSPQGGQMNTEAFF.

This clone was detected ten times or more. The chain links TRBV11-2 to TRBJ2-1, with 8 bases aligning to TRBD2. The CDR3 is 12 residues long. V was clipped by 5 bases and J by 15 bases; unmatched bases: 9. The germline V gene has CDR1 SGHAT and CDR2 FQNNGV. The DNA for the CDR3 is TGTGCCAGCAGCGTCCGGGAGGGAGTTGGGTTCTTC. Protein sequence: CASSVREGVGFF.

This clone was seen only once. CDR3 loop: CASSLGRGREKLFF. The CDR3 DNA follows: TGTGCCAGCAGCTTAGGGAGGGGGCGAGAAAAACTGTTTTTT. The rearrangement joins TRBV7-2 to TRBJ1-4; 7 nucleotides align to TRBD1. The germline V gene encodes CDR1 SGHTA and CDR2 FQGNSA. V gave up 1 base and J gave up 8 bases; unmatched junction bases: 4. The CDR3 extends over 14 amino acids.

The chain uses TRBV9 and TRBJ1-6; 10 bases fit TRBD1. The CDR3 is 16 residues long. Germline V gene data show CDR1 as SGDLS and CDR2 as YYNGEE. With 2 bases clipped from V and 7 bases from J, the junction kept 6 bases outside the gene matches. The CDR3 DNA is TGTGCCAGCAGCGTTCGACCGGGACAGGGGAATTCACCCCTCCACTTT. Amino acid sequence: CASSVRPGQGNSPLHF.

The V gene is TRBV7-9, the J gene TRBJ2-7, with 8 bases matching TRBD1. CDR3 size: 14 residues. The germline V gene encodes CDR1 SEHNR and CDR2 FQNEAQ (reference sequence). With 5 bases clipped from V and 4 bases from J, the junction kept 7 bases outside the gene matches. The DNA of the CDR3 is TGTGCCAGCAGCCCCGGACAGGGAGAATACGAGCAGTACTTC. It encodes CASSPGQGEYEQYF.

The V call is TRBV5-1, the J call TRBJ2-3; 7 positions match TRBD2. The germline V gene encodes CDR1 SGHRS and CDR2 YFSETQ. The CDR3 runs to 15 residues. V trimming: 0 bases; J trimming: 4 bases; junction bases outside the gene matches: 5. In DNA, the CDR3 is TGCGCCAGCAGCTTGGCGGGAGGAGGTTCAGATACGCAGTATTTT. Its protein is CASSLAGGGSDTQYF.

In this sample, this clone turned up once. The chain joins TRBV6-5 to TRBJ1-2, with D possibly TRBD1 on 6 matching bases. Germline V gives CDR1 MNHEY, CDR2 SVGAGI. Trimming removed 6 bases from V and 1 base from J, with 12 bases in between. This CDR3 has 14 residues. The CDR3 spells CASSIDRRNYGYTF. Here the CDR3 DNA reads TGTGCCAGCAGCATAGACAGGCGTAACTATGGCTACACCTTC.

The rearrangement links TRBV11-3 to TRBJ2-3, with 15 bases that match TRBD2. The CDR3 runs 17 residues. The germline gives CDR1 SGHNT, CDR2 YENEEA. J was trimmed by 0 bases and V by 4 bases; bases with no gene match: 2. CDR3 sequence (DNA): TGTGCCAGCAGCTCGGGACTAGCGGGAGGTAGCACAGATACGCAGTATTTT. This codes for CASSSGLAGGSTDTQYF. Full variable domain (missing parts from reference TRBV11-3 and TRBJ2-3): EAGVVQSPRYKIIEKKQPVAFWCNPISGHNTLYWYLQNLGQGPELLIRYENEEAVDDSQLPKDRFSAERLKGVDSTLKIQPAELGDSAVYLCASSSGLAGGSTDTQYFGPGTRLTVL.

The V and J genes are TRBV19 and TRBJ1-5; 9 bases fit TRBD1. Germline trimming cut 0 bases from V and 7 bases from J; bases unmatched to any gene: 7. The CDR3 loop spans 16 amino acids. CDR1 and CDR2 (germline): LNHDA, SQIVND (reference sequence). CDR3 DNA: TGTGCCAGTAGTATAGAAACAGGGGGCTATAGACAGCCCCAGCATTTT. Protein product: CASSIETGGYRQPQHF.

The V gene is TRBV19, the J gene TRBJ1-2; TRBD1 is a possible D gene (6 bases). The CDR3 consists of 16 residues. CDR1 is LNHDA, CDR2 SQIVND, per germline (reference sequence). V was trimmed by 6 bases and J by 2 bases, leaving 19 bases between them. In DNA, the CDR3 is TGTGCCAGTAGCGACTACCGGGACAAGGGGAACTATGGCTACACCTTC. Its protein is CASSDYRDKGNYGYTF.

A few counts support this clone. This chain links TRBV3-1 (or the pseudogene TRBV3-2) with TRBJ1-2; D not resolved. This CDR3 comprises 12 residues. Between the trimmed V and J ends, which lost 4 bases and 8 bases, there was a span of 11 bases. CDR1 is LGHDT and CDR2 is YNNKEL in the germline V gene (reference sequence). DNA for the CDR3: TGTGCCAGCAGCCTCCTTTCGGGGGGCTACACCTTC. Encoded protein: CASSLLSGGYTF.

Concerning this clone itself: Relative to the germline gene, one junction end is altered; a read error may explain this. The V gene is TRBV5-1, the J gene TRBJ2-5; 7 bases line up with TRBD2. Germline CDR1 SGHRS, CDR2 YFSETQ. The CDR3 totals 13 residues. CDR3 bases: TGCGCCCGCAGCTGGGGGGGGGAAGAGACCCAGTACTTC. Translated, it gives CARSWGGEETQYF.

The rearrangement joins TRBV4-2 to TRBJ2-7, with 14 bases fitting TRBD2. Germline loops: CDR1 LGHNA, CDR2 YNFKEQ. V was pared by 4 bases and J by 2 bases, with 10 bases of the junction left unmatched. There are 18 residues in the CDR3. CDR3 amino acids: CASSPSTGLAGETYEQYF. The CDR3 DNA reads TGTGCCAGCAGCCCATCGACGGGACTAGCGGGGGAGACCTACGAGCAGTACTTC.

DNA of the CDR3: TGTGCCAGCACCCCGGACAGGGTAGAGACCCAGTACTTC. It codes for CASTPDRVETQYF. The chain couples TRBV28 to TRBJ2-5, with 8 bases matching TRBD1. The CDR3 is 13 amino acids. Losses at the gene ends were 7 bases for V and 4 bases for J; bases not matched to a gene: 5. CDR1 MDHEN and CDR2 SYDVKM come from the germline V gene.

The chain couples TRBV7-8 to TRBJ2-1; possible D gene TRBD1, 5 bases. The CDR3 contains 13 residues. Germline V CDR1 and CDR2: SGHVS, FQNEAQ. Trimming shortened V by 5 bases and J by 3 bases, and 8 bases separated the two germline ends. DNA of the CDR3: TGTGCCAGCAGCCATGACAGCTACAATGAGCAGTTCTTC. It encodes CASSHDSYNEQFF.

The J gene is TRBJ2-7, the V gene TRBV2; perhaps TRBD1 as D (6 bases). V lost 9 bases to trimming and J lost 0 bases, with 12 bases between them. The CDR3 spans 13 residues. CDR1 and CDR2 from the germline V gene are SNHLY and FYNNEI. Written as DNA, the CDR3 is TGTGCCAGTCGGACAGTTCTCTCCTACGAGCAGTACTTC. Its protein product is CASRTVLSYEQYF.

This clone appeared a few times. Within the sample, other DNA sequences also encode this same CDR3. The chain employs TRBV9 and TRBJ2-1; D gene ambiguous. V was clipped by 0 bases and J by 0 bases, with 7 bases between them. CDR3 length equals 15 residues. Germline V gene data show CDR1 as SGDLS and CDR2 as YYNGEE. The DNA of the CDR3 is TGTGCCAGCAGCGTAGACCGGAGCTCCTACAATGAGCAGTTCTTC. It specifies CASSVDRSSYNEQFF.

The chain has TRBV29-1 and TRBJ2-7; tentative D call: TRBD1 (8 bases). Trimming removed 5 bases from V and 9 bases from J, with 17 bases in between. This CDR3 region has 12 residues. The V gene's germline CDR1 is SQVTM and CDR2 ANQGSEA. CDR3 coding DNA: TGCAGCGTTACCAGGGGGCGGGGGCCGCAGTACTTC. Its protein is CSVTRGRGPQYF.

This clone has just a few counts. The V gene is TRBV6-4, the J gene TRBJ2-1, with 10 bases identical to TRBD2. The length of the CDR3 is 15 residues. The ends lost 2 bases at V and 8 bases at J; junction bases unmatched: 6. CDR1 and CDR2 (germline): MRHNA, SNTAGT. In DNA, the CDR3 is TGTGCCAGCAGTGACAGAGAGACTAGCGGGTATGAGCAGTTCTTC. Amino acids: CASSDRETSGYEQFF.

The J gene is TRBJ1-2, the V gene TRBV7-9; possibly TRBD1 for D (6 bases). Trimming removed 5 bases at V and 8 bases at J, with 21 bases between. CDR3 size: 15 residues. Looked up from germline, CDR1 is SEHNR and CDR2 is FQNEAQ (reference sequence). As DNA, the CDR3 is TGTGCCAGCAGCCTCTACCACAGGGTGGAGAGGGGCTACACCTTC. This codes for CASSLYHRVERGYTF.

The chain recombines TRBV5-1 with TRBJ2-3; perhaps TRBD2 as D (6 bases). This CDR3 has 14 residues. The germline V gene encodes CDR1 SGHRS and CDR2 YFSETQ. The V and J ends lost 0 bases and 5 bases respectively, with 10 bases between them. In nucleotides, the CDR3 is TGCGCCAGCAGCTTGGCGGGAGAAGAAGATACGCAGTATTTT. It translates to CASSLAGEEDTQYF.

The table lists this clone with a count of one. The chain links TRBV19 to TRBJ1-3, with D unclear. Per germline, CDR1 LNHDA and CDR2 SQIVND (reference sequence). Trimming removed 9 bases at V and 0 bases at J, with 15 bases between. The CDR3 length is 15 residues. The CDR3 is CASRPPGTSGNTIYF. The CDR3, as DNA: TGTGCCAGCCGCCCGCCAGGAACCTCTGGAAACACCATATATTTT.

A note on this clone: The same CDR3 arises from other DNA sequences in this sample as well. The rearrangement links TRBV2 to TRBJ2-7; TRBD1 matches 7 bases. CDR1 is SNHLY and CDR2 is FYNNEI in the germline V gene. The ends lost 6 bases at V and 3 bases at J; junction bases unmatched: 2. The CDR3 loop spans 12 amino acids. The CDR3 loop is CASSRDSYEQYF. As DNA, the CDR3 is TGTGCCAGCAGCAGGGACAGCTACGAGCAGTACTTC.